The 23 T cell receptor beta chains below come from one sample, sequenced in a study of shared clonotypes between healthy human individuals. Assay: immunoSEQ multiplex PCR; the TCRdb copy retains only in-frame clones and omits some. The profile shows about 470,000 clones, about four fifths of them singletons. Sequencing was carried out using PBMCs. These receptors were taken from a woman in her forties in good health. Some clones in this sample may be carry-over from other donors' samples.

This clone was seen at least ten times. In DNA form, the CDR3 reads TGTGCCAGTAGTATAGAGGGGGGCTCTGGGGCCAACGTCCTGACTTTC. As protein: CASSIEGGSGANVLTF. This rearrangement joins TRBV19 to TRBJ2-6; D perhaps matches TRBD2 (6 bases). CDR3 length equals 16 residues. V dropped 0 bases and J dropped 0 bases, with 6 bases sitting between them. CDR1 is LNHDA, CDR2 SQIVND, per germline (reference sequence).

The rearrangement uses TRBV11-2 and TRBJ2-1; 8 positions agree with TRBD2. The junction had 5 bases not matched to a gene; V was cut back by 3 bases and J by 7 bases. CDR1 and CDR2 (germline): SGHAT, FQNNGV. CDR3 size: 14 residues. CDR3 in DNA: TGTGCCAGCAGCTTCAGCGGGAGAAGGAATGAGCAGTTCTTC. Translated: CASSFSGRRNEQFF.

The rearrangement joins TRBV13 to TRBJ1-2, with a tentative D call TRBD1 (6 bases). The CDR3 extends over 15 amino acids. Germline CDR1 is PRHDT and CDR2 is FYEKMQ (reference sequence). Trimming took off 0 bases at V and 2 bases at J, with 10 bases between the two ends. The CDR3 is CASSLGGTINYGYTF. The CDR3 coding sequence is TGTGCCAGCAGCTTAGGGGGGACAATCAACTATGGCTACACCTTC.

On this clone: The same CDR3 is also encoded by other DNA sequences in this sample. The chain is built from TRBV5-4 and TRBJ1-1; TRBD1 is a possible D gene (6 bases). This CDR3 is 14 amino acids long. Germline CDR1 SGHNT, CDR2 YYREEE (reference sequence). V lost 5 bases, J lost 1 base, and 12 bases lay in between. As DNA, the CDR3 is TGTGCCAGCAGTAGCGGACAGCCGAACACTGAAGCTTTCTTT. It encodes CASSSGQPNTEAFF.

This chain joins TRBV19 and TRBJ2-7, with D perhaps TRBD1 (6 bases). CDR3 length equals 12 residues. Germline V gives CDR1 LNHDA, CDR2 SQIVND (reference sequence). Trimming cost V 3 bases and J 9 bases, with 12 bases left between them. CDR3 DNA: TGTGCCAGTAGTATGAATACAGGGACGCAGTACTTC. Translation: CASSMNTGTQYF.

The J gene is TRBJ2-6, the V gene TRBV19, with a tentative D call TRBD2 (6 bases). Trimming cost V 4 bases and J 4 bases, with 14 bases left between them. The CDR3 sequence is 16 residues long. Looked up from germline, CDR1 is LNHDA and CDR2 is SQIVND (reference sequence). The CDR3 region has the DNA TGTGCCAGTAGTACAACCGGGAGAGCGGGGGCCAACGTCCTGACTTTC. Amino acid sequence: CASSTTGRAGANVLTF.

This chain joins TRBV28 and TRBJ2-2; the D gene is possibly TRBD1 (7 bases). The CDR3 spans 18 residues. Between the trimmed V and J ends, which lost 4 bases and 2 bases, there was a span of 20 bases. Germline V gene data show CDR1 as MDHEN and CDR2 as SYDVKM. The CDR3 loop reads CASSSRYNRGGNTGELFF. The DNA of the CDR3 is TGTGCCAGCAGTTCTCGCTATAACAGGGGAGGTAACACCGGGGAGCTGTTTTTT.

The V call is TRBV7-9, the J call TRBJ2-5; 9 bases map to TRBD1. This CDR3 comprises 16 residues. V lost 5 bases, J lost 0 bases, and 7 bases stayed unmatched. The germline V gene has CDR1 SEHNR and CDR2 FQNEAQ (reference sequence). The CDR3 here is CASSPGTGLYQETQYF. CDR3 DNA: TGTGCCAGCAGCCCCGGGACAGGGCTCTACCAAGAGACCCAGTACTTC.

The V and J genes are TRBV11-2 and TRBJ2-1; D remains unclear. Germline CDR1 is SGHAT and CDR2 is FQNNGV. This CDR3 spans 14 amino acids. The V end lost 1 base, the J end lost 1 base, and 5 bases lay between the germline ends. The CDR3 nucleotides read TGTGCCAGCAGCTTAGGGGGTTCCTACAATGAGCAGTTCTTC. The encoded protein is CASSLGGSYNEQFF.

This chain connects TRBV7-2 to TRBJ2-7; TRBD1 agrees at 7 bases. The CDR3 contains 14 residues. Germline V gene lookup returns CDR1 SGHTA and CDR2 FQGNSA. After removal of 5 bases from V and 6 bases from J, the junction contained 10 bases not matched to a gene. CDR3 DNA sequence: TGTGCCAGCAGCCGCCCCGGGACAGTTTTCGAGCAGTACTTC. As protein: CASSRPGTVFEQYF.

This sequence joins TRBV5-1 and TRBJ2-1; no firm D call. Trimming removed 6 bases at V and 6 bases at J, with 16 bases between. CDR1 SGHRS and CDR2 YFSETQ come from the germline V gene. The CDR3 is made up of 14 amino acids. The CDR3 here is CASTALQGTNEQFF. Here the CDR3 DNA reads TGCGCCAGCACAGCTCTACAAGGTACCAATGAGCAGTTCTTC. Combining the CDR3 with reference TRBV5-1 and TRBJ2-1 gives the whole variable domain KAGVTQTPRYLIKTRGQQVTLSCSPISGHRSVSWYQQTPGQGLQFLFEYFSETQRNKGNFPGRFSGRQFSNSRSEMNVSTLELGDSALYLCASTALQGTNEQFFGPGTRLTVL.

J is TRBJ1-1 and V is TRBV7-8, with D hard to call. The CDR3 sequence is 13 residues long. The V gene lost 5 bases and the J gene lost 8 bases, with 15 bases spanning the gap. CDR1 is SGHVS and CDR2 is FQNEAQ in the germline V gene. The CDR3 nucleotides are TGTGCCAGCAGCCCCAGGACCGATACAGAAGCTTTCTTT. This translates into CASSPRTDTEAFF.

The rearrangement links TRBV9 to TRBJ1-2; D is uncertain. The germline CDR1 and CDR2 sequences are SGDLS and YYNGEE. This CDR3 has 15 amino acids. The germline V and J ends were trimmed by 0 bases and 4 bases, with 13 bases remaining between them. CDR3 DNA: TGTGCCAGCAGCGTAGCTATAGGGCAGAGCTATGGCTACACCTTC. This sequence encodes CASSVAIGQSYGYTF.

The chain joins TRBV4-2 to TRBJ1-2, with 8 bases lining up with TRBD1. V shed 1 base, J shed 0 bases, and the junction held 1 base outside the gene matches. Per the germline V gene, CDR1 is LGHNA and CDR2 is YNFKEQ. CDR3 length equals 15 residues. Written as DNA, the CDR3 is TGTGCCAGCAGCCAAGGGGACAGGACTAACTATGGCTACACCTTC. It is translated as CASSQGDRTNYGYTF.

The chain couples TRBV6-1 to TRBJ2-4; either TRBD1 or TRBD2 may fit D (6 bases each). Per the germline V gene, CDR1 is MNHNS and CDR2 is SASEGT. The CDR3 totals 16 residues. Trimming shortened V by 3 bases and J by 4 bases, and 16 bases separated the two germline ends. CDR3 sequence: CASSDKGGTKKNIQYF. CDR3 bases: TGTGCCAGCAGTGACAAGGGGGGCACCAAAAAAAACATTCAGTACTTC.

The V and J genes are TRBV15 and TRBJ2-3; 12 bases fit TRBD2. The CDR3 is made up of 14 amino acids. J gave up 6 bases and V 5 bases, and 3 bases lay outside the gene matches. Germline-derived CDR1 and CDR2 are LNHNV and YYDKDF (reference sequence). The DNA of the CDR3 is TGTGCCACCAGCCTAGCGGGAGGGGAGGATACGCAGTATTTT. This encodes CATSLAGGEDTQYF.

CDR3 sequence: CASRSTGGLKETQYF. The CDR3 nucleotides read TGTGCCAGCAGATCGACAGGGGGCCTCAAAGAGACCCAGTACTTC. This chain links TRBV6-5 with TRBJ2-5, with 10 nucleotides matching TRBD1. Unmatched junction bases numbered 7, after V lost 6 bases and J lost 3 bases. The CDR3 is 15 residues long. From germline, CDR1 is MNHEY and CDR2 SVGAGI.

This rearrangement joins TRBV6-5 to TRBJ1-3; tentatively, D is TRBD1 (5 bases). Germline V CDR1 and CDR2: MNHEY, SVGAGI. Trimming removed 6 bases from V and 6 bases from J, with 9 bases in between. The CDR3 sequence is 12 residues long. CDR3 in DNA: TGTGCCAGCAGCCGCAGGGAAAACACCATATATTTT. It yields the protein CASSRRENTIYF.

The count of this clone is one. V is TRBV28 and J is TRBJ1-1; no definite D call. V lost 4 bases, J lost 3 bases, and 15 bases lay in between. Germline CDR1 MDHEN, CDR2 SYDVKM. There are 15 residues in the CDR3. The CDR3, as DNA: TGTGCCAGCAGTTCCCCGGGCAGATTGGACACTGAAGCTTTCTTT. Translation: CASSSPGRLDTEAFF.

The chain carries TRBV2 and TRBJ2-7, with TRBD1 matching 9 bases. J was trimmed by 9 bases and V by 1 base; bases with no gene match: 4. Germline V gives CDR1 SNHLY, CDR2 FYNNEI. The CDR3 sequence is 13 residues long. CDR3 sequence: CASSEGTGARQYF. Here the CDR3 DNA reads TGTGCCAGCAGTGAAGGGACAGGGGCTCGGCAGTACTTC.

The chain recombines TRBV25-1 with TRBJ1-2; no reliable D call. Germline CDR1 and CDR2: MGHDK and SYGVNS. This CDR3 spans 13 amino acids. V was trimmed by 8 bases and J by 5 bases, leaving 15 bases between them. CDR3 sequence (DNA): TGTGCCAGCTCCAGCACGGGCTTGTATGGCTACACCTTC. This sequence encodes CASSSTGLYGYTF.

The V gene is TRBV4-1, the J gene TRBJ1-2; tentatively, D is TRBD1 (6 bases). Germline values: CDR1 MGHRA, CDR2 YSYEKL. V lost 1 base and J lost 5, with 20 bases in between. This CDR3 is built from 17 residues. CDR3 residues: CASSQALSGGPVYGYTF. The CDR3, as DNA: TGCGCCAGCAGCCAAGCCTTGTCTGGGGGCCCCGTTTATGGCTACACCTTC.

This chain links TRBV28 with TRBJ2-3; no firm D call. The CDR3 extends over 13 amino acids. Per the germline V gene, CDR1 is MDHEN and CDR2 is SYDVKM. Trimming took off 5 bases at V and 0 bases at J, with 6 bases between the two ends. CDR3 protein: CASSQDSTDTQYF. The CDR3 nucleotides read TGTGCCAGCAGTCAAGACAGCACAGATACGCAGTATTTT.